Detailed here is one TCR beta chain. Its antigen is currently unknown. Repertoires were generated with immunoSEQ multiplex PCR, while TCRdb's copy carries only in-frame clones and drops some. The sample lists some 120,000 clones, 85% to 90% seen once, with under 2% in the top ten. The sample originates from a study of cytomegalovirus exposure and HLA in healthy donors. CDR1 and CDR2 from the germline V gene are MNHEY and SVGAGI. The CDR3 loop spans 15 amino acids. V lost 5 bases to trimming and J lost 4 bases, with 15 bases between them. Study-wide findings and caveats: A list of 164 TCR beta chains associated with cytomegalovirus was given. Rarity characterized most TCR sequences, yet some public TCRs appeared in many donors.

Sequenced: PBMCs. The origin of this receptor is a woman aged 18 to 35 in good health and CMV-seronegative. V is TRBV6-5 and J is TRBJ1-3; no clear D. The CDR3 sequence is CASSLDLKGGNTIYF. DNA of the CDR3: TGTGCCAGCAGTCTCGACTTAAAAGGAGGAAACACCATATATTTT.